These T cell receptor beta chains were read from a single sample in a study of T-cell memory formation after mild COVID-19. Via MiXCR, TCRdb re-called the 5' RACE reads, giving one row per CDR3 protein. The table has a few hundred thousand distinct CDR3 sequences, 16% seen once. Sequences were obtained from PBMCs or a T cell subset sorted from them (not recorded which). These receptors were collected from a man in his late teens or twenties who had mild COVID-19 (a few samples of this study predate the infection). Cell type and time point are not known. The CDR3 runs from the conserved cysteine through the conserved F or W. The D gene is left open where the match is weak. The size field is filled for only some rows; it gives once, few, many or a size class.

d_call clone_size j_call v_call cdr3_nt cdr3_aa
NA few TRBJ1-5 TRBV4-1 TGCGCCAGCAGCCAAGCTCTGCAACGGGGGCAAGCACCCAATCAGCCCCAGCATTTT CASSQALQRGQAPNQPQHF
NA NA TRBJ2-3 TRBV6-6 TGTGCCAGCACCAGACTCGCTGATACGCAGTATTTT CASTRLADTQYF
NA few TRBJ1-3 TRBV11-3 TGTGCCAGCAGCTTTTGGTTGGTCCATCCGGCCCCCTCTGGAAACACCATATATTTT CASSFWLVHPAPSGNTIYF
TRBD1 few TRBJ1-2 TRBV6-6 TGTGCCAGCGGGACAGGGTATTTGACTGGCTACACCTTC CASGTGYLTGYTF
NA NA TRBJ2-3 TRBV10-3 TGTGCCATCAGTGGGTCCGGGGGGCGCACAGATACGCAGTATTTT CAISGSGGRTDTQYF
NA many TRBJ2-5 TRBV7-2 TGTGCCAGCAGCTTCCACGAGACCCAGTACTTC CASSFHETQYF
NA few TRBJ1-1 TRBV4-1 TGCGCCAGCAGCGCACCGGGACGCCGTCTCTCTGAAGCTTTCTTT CASSAPGRRLSEAFF
TRBD1 few TRBJ2-1 TRBV5-1 TGCGCCAGCAGCTCCTTCCCGGGACAGGAATACAATGAGCAGTTCTTC CASSSFPGQEYNEQFF
NA NA TRBJ1-5 TRBV20-1 TGCAGTGCCGCCCGGTCCATCAATCAGCCCCAGCATTTT CSAARSINQPQHF
TRBD1 many TRBJ1-6 TRBV5-1 TGCGCCAGCAGCCCCGGGGGACAGGGTTGGTCACCCCTCCACTTT CASSPGGQGWSPLHF
NA many TRBJ2-7 TRBV7-2 TGTGCCAGCAGCTTAGGGGGTATTCGGTACGAGCAGTACTTC CASSLGGIRYEQYF
TRBD1 NA TRBJ1-6 TRBV5-1 TGCGCCAGCAGCTATAACAGGGGTCGGTCACCCCTCCACTTT CASSYNRGRSPLHF
TRBD1 NA TRBJ2-3 TRBV28 TGTGCTATTACCCCCGGGACAGGGGGTTTAGATACGCAGTATTTT CAITPGTGGLDTQYF
TRBD1 NA TRBJ1-6 TRBV5-6 TGTGCCAGCAGCTGGGGACAGGGCGCGAATTCACCCCTCCACTTT CASSWGQGANSPLHF
NA few TRBJ1-4 TRBV4-3 TGCGCCAGCAGCCAAGAGCCACGCTTTTCAACTAATGAAAAACTGTTTTTT CASSQEPRFSTNEKLFF
NA NA TRBJ2-2 TRBV24-1 TGTGCCACCAGTGACCCAAAGCTGTATGAGGCCGGGGAGCTGTTTTTT CATSDPKLYEAGELFF
TRBD1 NA TRBJ2-3 TRBV28 TGTGCCAGCAGTTTATTTGGGACAGGGGTAACCGATACGCAGTATTTT CASSLFGTGVTDTQYF
TRBD2 few TRBJ2-3 TRBV7-2 TGTGCCAGCAGCTTGTGGGTTCTTTTAGCGGGGGGCCGAACAGATACGCAGTATTTT CASSLWVLLAGGRTDTQYF
TRBD2 NA TRBJ2-1 TRBV7-8 TGTGCCAGCAGCCTTAGGCGAACGGGGGGGCACAATGAGCAGTTCTTC CASSLRRTGGHNEQFF
NA NA TRBJ1-1 TRBV5-1 TGCGCCAGCAGCTGGGGGGAATCAGGAGAAGCTTTCTTT CASSWGESGEAFF
NA few TRBJ2-3 TRBV5-1 TGCGCCAGCAGCTCCGAAGGGGATTCAGATACGCAGTATTTT CASSSEGDSDTQYF
NA NA TRBJ1-2 TRBV20-1 TGCAGTGCCGTGGGGGAGTATGGCTACACCTTC CSAVGEYGYTF
NA few TRBJ1-2 TRBV5-1 TGCGCCAGCAGCCCTCAAGGGTTAGCTAACTATGGCTACACCTTC CASSPQGLANYGYTF
TRBD1 once TRBJ1-5 TRBV7-2 TGTGCCAGCAGCTCCCGTGACAGGGGGCTCGCGCCCCAGCATTTT CASSSRDRGLAPQHF
NA NA TRBJ2-1 TRBV7-8 TGTGCCAGCAGTCCGACACCGGGGAACCGGTACAATGAGCAGTTCTTC CASSPTPGNRYNEQFF
NA few TRBJ1-5 TRBV7-8 TGTGCCAGCAGCTTAGGCGCGTACCAGCCCCAGCATTTT CASSLGAYQPQHF
TRBD1 NA TRBJ2-2 TRBV24-1 TGTGCCACCAGTTGGACAGGGCTGAACACCGGGGAGCTGTTTTTT CATSWTGLNTGELFF